This T cell receptor beta chain was identified during a study of OX40 agonist ivuxolimab in advanced cancers. Whole-study results and caveats: Among the lowest peripheral clonal expansion occurred in 0.1-3.0 mg/kg partial responders. Relative to CD4+ cells, CD8+ T cells on average had more expanded clones.

As for this clone: Its antigen is unidentified.

Some clones are missing from TCRdb's copy, which holds only in-frame ones; the method was immunoSEQ multiplex PCR. The profile shows some 45,000 clones, around 90% of them singletons. Germline V gives CDR1 SGDLS, CDR2 YYNGEE. Trimming cost V 4 bases and J 0 bases; bases outside gene matches: 11. The CDR3 runs to 17 residues. The material was CD4+ or CD8+ T cells sorted from blood, obtained in a trial of the OX40 agonist ivuxolimab. The TCR sequence derives from an adult with an advanced solid tumor such as melanoma, head and neck, liver or kidney cancer. The V call is TRBV9, the J call TRBJ2-5, with TRBD2 identical over 8 bases. CDR3 amino acids: CASSPSGGGGHQETQYF. The DNA for the CDR3 is TGTGCCAGCAGCCCCAGCGGGGGCGGGGGGCACCAAGAGACCCAGTACTTC.